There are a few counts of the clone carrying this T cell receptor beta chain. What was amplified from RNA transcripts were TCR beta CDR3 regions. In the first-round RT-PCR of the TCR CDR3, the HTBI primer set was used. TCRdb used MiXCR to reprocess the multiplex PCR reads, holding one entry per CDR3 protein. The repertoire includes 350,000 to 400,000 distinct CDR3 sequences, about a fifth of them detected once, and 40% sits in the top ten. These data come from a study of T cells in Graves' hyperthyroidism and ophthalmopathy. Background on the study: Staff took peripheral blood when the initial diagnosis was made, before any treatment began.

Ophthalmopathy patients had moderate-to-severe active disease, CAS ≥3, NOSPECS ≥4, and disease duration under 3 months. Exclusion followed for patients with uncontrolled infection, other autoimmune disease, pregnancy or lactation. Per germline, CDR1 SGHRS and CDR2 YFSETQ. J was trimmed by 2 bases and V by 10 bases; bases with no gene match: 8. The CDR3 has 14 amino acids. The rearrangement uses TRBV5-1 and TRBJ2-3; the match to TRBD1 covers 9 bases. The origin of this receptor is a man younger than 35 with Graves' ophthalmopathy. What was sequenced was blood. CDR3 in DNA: TGCGCCGGCCGGGACAGGGATACCACAGATACGCAGTATTTT. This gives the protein CAGRDRDTTDTQYF.